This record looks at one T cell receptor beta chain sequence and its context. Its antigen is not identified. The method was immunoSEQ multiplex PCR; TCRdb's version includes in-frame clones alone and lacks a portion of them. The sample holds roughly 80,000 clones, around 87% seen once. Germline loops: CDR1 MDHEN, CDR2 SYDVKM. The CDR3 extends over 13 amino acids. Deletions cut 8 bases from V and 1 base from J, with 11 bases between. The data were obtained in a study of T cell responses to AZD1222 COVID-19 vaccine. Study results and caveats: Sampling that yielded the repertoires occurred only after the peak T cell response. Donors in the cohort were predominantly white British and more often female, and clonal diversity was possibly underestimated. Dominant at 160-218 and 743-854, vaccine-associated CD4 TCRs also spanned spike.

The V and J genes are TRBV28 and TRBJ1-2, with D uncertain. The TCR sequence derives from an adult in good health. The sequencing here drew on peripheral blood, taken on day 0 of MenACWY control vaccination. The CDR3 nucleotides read TGTGCCAGCCTCGACGGACTTAACTATGGCTACACCTTC. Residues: CASLDGLNYGYTF.